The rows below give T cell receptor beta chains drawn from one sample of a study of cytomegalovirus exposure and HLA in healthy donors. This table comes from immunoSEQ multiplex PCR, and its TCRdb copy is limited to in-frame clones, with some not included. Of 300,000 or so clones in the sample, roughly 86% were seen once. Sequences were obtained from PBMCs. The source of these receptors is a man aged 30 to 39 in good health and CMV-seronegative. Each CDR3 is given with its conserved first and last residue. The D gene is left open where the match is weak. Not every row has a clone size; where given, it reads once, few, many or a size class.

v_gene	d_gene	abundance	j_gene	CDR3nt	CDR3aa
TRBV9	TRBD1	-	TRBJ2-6	TGTGCCAGCAGCGTAGTGGGGGACAGTTGGTCTGGGGCCAACGTCCTGACTTTC	CASSVVGDSWSGANVLTF
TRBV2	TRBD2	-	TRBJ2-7	TGTGCCAGCCCCGGACTAGCGGGGGATTACGAGCAGTACTTC	CASPGLAGDYEQYF
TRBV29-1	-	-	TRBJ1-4	TGCAGCGCCCAACAGGGAAAACTGTTTTTT	CSAQQGKLFF
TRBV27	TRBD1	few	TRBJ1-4	TGTGCCAGCAGTTTATCCCCCGACAGGGTTGAAAAACTGTTTTTT	CASSLSPDRVEKLFF
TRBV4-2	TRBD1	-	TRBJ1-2	TGTGCCAGCAGCCCTTGGGACAGGCGAGCTAACTATGGCTACACCTTC	CASSPWDRRANYGYTF
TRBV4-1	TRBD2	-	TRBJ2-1	TGCGCCAGCAGCCCTAGGCCAGCGGGGGTTATGGATGAGCAGTTCTTC	CASSPRPAGVMDEQFF
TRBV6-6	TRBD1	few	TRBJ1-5	TGTGCCACCCATACAGGGGGCTTCGGTCAGCCCCAGCATTTT	CATHTGGFGQPQHF
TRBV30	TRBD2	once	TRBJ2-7	TGTGCCTGGAATCGAGGCGGGGGGGCCTACGAGCAGTACTTC	CAWNRGGGAYEQYF
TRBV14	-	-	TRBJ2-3	TGTGCCAGCAGCCGGACTAATACGGATACGCAGTATTTT	CASSRTNTDTQYF
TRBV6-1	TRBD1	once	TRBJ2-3	TGTGCCAGCAGCAAGGGGACAGGGATCACAGATACGCAGTATTTT	CASSKGTGITDTQYF
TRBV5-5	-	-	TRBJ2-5	TGTGCCAGCAGCTTAATCCGGGAACGTGAGACCCAGTACTTC	CASSLIRERETQYF
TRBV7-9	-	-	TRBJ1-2	TGTGCCAGCAGCCCTCCGCTCACAGAGAACTTCTATGGCTACACCTTC	CASSPPLTENFYGYTF
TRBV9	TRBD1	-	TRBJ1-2	TGTGCCAGCAGCGTAGACGGGACAGGGGTCCCTTATGGCTACACCTTC	CASSVDGTGVPYGYTF
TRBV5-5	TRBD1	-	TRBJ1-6	TGTGCCAGCAGCTTCGGACAGGGGGAACATTCACCCCTCCACTTT	CASSFGQGEHSPLHF
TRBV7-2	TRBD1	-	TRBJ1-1	TGTGCCAGCAGCTTACCGGGACAGCCGAACACTGAAGCTTTCTTT	CASSLPGQPNTEAFF